This T cell receptor beta chain appears in the sequencing data of a study of spatial heterogeneity in lung cancer. This clonotype counts as medium-sized. Its antigen remains unidentified. Overall study results and limits: One measure, the expanded intratumoral alpha and beta TCR count, tracked tumor mutation counts.

Single TCR cDNA molecules each had their own unique molecular identifier. TCRdb redid the calling of the 5' RACE reads with MiXCR, one entry per CDR3 protein. Of 7,300 or so distinct CDR3 sequences listed, almost 9.5% are singletons. Per germline, CDR1 SNHLY and CDR2 FYNNEI. V was trimmed by 3 bases and J by 4 bases, leaving 10 bases between them. The CDR3 runs 14 residues. The time point is: sample taken at primary tumor resection. The approximately 79 donors had untreated early-stage non-small cell lung cancer. Whole RNA, isolated from tumor, nontumor lung or frozen PBMC, was sequenced without prior sorting.

The specimen comprised lung tumor tissue, sampled at surgery. This rearrangement joins TRBV2 to TRBJ2-1; D gene unclear. The receptor was derived from a male donor with early-stage non-small cell lung cancer. The CDR3 region has the DNA TGTGCCAGCAGTGAGGACGGTTCTTACAATGAGCAGTTCTTC. It specifies CASSEDGSYNEQFF.